This T cell receptor (beta chain) was recovered during a study of neurological immune-mediated disorders. Broader study findings: TCR-beta repertoires seemed private in all groups, with no expanded CDR3 amino acid sequences shared. The greatest TCR clonal expansion appeared in HTLV-1-associated myelopathy and the smallest, falling below healthy controls, in multiple sclerosis.

This clonotype was counted at least ten times. The antigen remains undetermined. From 15-18 subjects, every sequencing run obtained over 160 million TCR-beta sequences. Via MiXCR, TCRdb re-called the 5' RACE reads, giving one row per CDR3 protein. The table records 40,000 to 55,000 distinct CDR3 sequences, 10% of them present only once. V dropped 4 bases and J dropped 9; count of bases not matched to a gene: 3. The CDR3 has 12 residues. Germline CDR1 and CDR2: KGHDR and SFDVKD. The receptor was derived from a middle-aged woman with HTLV-1-associated myelopathy (HAM/TSP). Sequencing used PBMCs. The rearrangement uses TRBV24-1 and TRBJ2-3; 7 bases line up with TRBD2. The chain's CDR3 is CATSEVGLTQYF. The CDR3 DNA is TGTGCCACCAGTGAGGTGGGACTAACGCAGTATTTT.